This is a list of T cell receptor beta chains from one sample in a study of cytomegalovirus exposure and HLA in healthy donors. Repertoires were generated with immunoSEQ multiplex PCR, while TCRdb's copy carries only in-frame clones and drops some. The repertoire holds roughly 140,000 clones, with over 55% as singletons. The sample comprised PBMCs. These TCRs come from a man between 40 and 49 years old in good health and CMV-seronegative. Both conserved end residues are part of each CDR3. A D gene is named only where the DNA matches it firmly. A clone size is listed for some rows: how often the clone was seen (once, few, many), or a class if it is expanded.

d_call,cdr3_length,j_call,clone_size,v_call,cdr3_nt,cdr3_aa
.,17,TRBJ2-5,.,TRBV9,TGTGCCAGCAGCGCGCCTACGGAGGGGGGGTTGATGAAGACCCAGTACTTC,CASSAPTEGGLMKTQYF
.,12,TRBJ2-3,.,TRBV6-1,TGTGCCAGCAATCAAGTCAGTGATACGCAGTATTTT,CASNQVSDTQYF
TRBD1,13,TRBJ1-2,.,TRBV19,TGTGCCAGTAGTACGGACAGGGCGTGGGGCTACACCTTC,CASSTDRAWGYTF
TRBD2,14,TRBJ2-1,.,TRBV7-3,TGTGCCAGCAGCTTACCCGGACTAGACAATGAGCAGTTCTTC,CASSLPGLDNEQFF
TRBD2,17,TRBJ2-1,.,TRBV9,TGTGCCAGCAGCCCCCGGACTAGCGGGGTTCCCTACAATGAGCAGTTCTTC,CASSPRTSGVPYNEQFF
.,17,TRBJ1-1,few,TRBV5-1,TGCGCCAGCAGCTTGGGGGGGGGATTAACTCAGAACACTGAAGCTTTCTTT,CASSLGGGLTQNTEAFF
.,13,TRBJ1-5,.,TRBV2,TGTGCCAGCAGTGAAGCGAATGGCCAGCCCCAGCATTTT,CASSEANGQPQHF
TRBD1,12,TRBJ1-4,.,TRBV28,TGTGCCACCCGGACAGGAGGCGAAAAACTGTTTTTT,CATRTGGEKLFF
TRBD1,16,TRBJ2-2,.,TRBV7-2,TGTGCCAGCAGCTTAGACAGGGGGCAGGTCACCGGGGAGCTGTTTTTT,CASSLDRGQVTGELFF
.,12,TRBJ2-3,.,TRBV29-1,TGCAGCGTTGGGCCCACCACAGATACGCAGTATTTT,CSVGPTTDTQYF
.,18,TRBJ2-5,.,TRBV4-3,TGCGCCAGCAGCCAAGTCAGACCATATACAGACGGACAAGAGACCCAGTACTTC,CASSQVRPYTDGQETQYF
.,16,TRBJ2-3,.,TRBV5-1,TGCGCCAGCAGCTTGGAACGTGGACAGACCACAGATACGCAGTATTTT,CASSLERGQTTDTQYF
TRBD1,14,TRBJ2-3,.,TRBV7-2,TGTGCCAGCAGCTTAGGAGGGGGCCGGGATACGCAGTATTTT,CASSLGGGRDTQYF
.,15,TRBJ2-1,.,TRBV13,TGTGCCAGCAGCTTAGAGCAGGGGACCTACAATGAGCAGTTCTTC,CASSLEQGTYNEQFF
TRBD1,15,TRBJ2-2,.,TRBV7-9,TGTGCCAGCAGCTTAGGGACAGGGCGCACCGGGGAGCTGTTTTTT,CASSLGTGRTGELFF
TRBD1,14,TRBJ1-2,.,TRBV4-1,TGCGCCAGCAGCCAATCCGGGACAGCCTATGGCTACACCTTC,CASSQSGTAYGYTF
.,11,TRBJ1-1,few,TRBV6-5,TGTGCCAGCAGTGGGGGCCGAGAGACTTTCTTT,CASSGGRETFF
TRBD1,15,TRBJ1-5,.,TRBV6-5,TGTGCCAGCAGTAGTGGACAGGGCGGCAATCAGCCCCAGCATTTT,CASSSGQGGNQPQHF
TRBD1,18,TRBJ2-3,.,TRBV5-4,TGTGCCAGCAGCTTGGCCGGGACAGTTTCAACTAGCACAGATACGCAGTATTTT,CASSLAGTVSTSTDTQYF
TRBD1,15,TRBJ1-5,.,TRBV2,TGTGCCAGCAACAGGGGGCTGGAGGGCAATCAGCCCCAGCATTTT,CASNRGLEGNQPQHF
.,12,TRBJ2-1,.,TRBV10-3,TGTGCCACTAGCTCGGGGGGCGATGAGCAGTTCTTC,CATSSGGDEQFF
.,13,TRBJ2-7,.,TRBV7-2,TGTGCCAGCAGCTTAGATACTAGGTACGAGCAGTACTTC,CASSLDTRYEQYF
.,10,TRBJ1-1,.,TRBV30,TGTGCCTGGAAGTCTGGGGCCCTACTTTTT,CAWKSGALLF
TRBD2,15,TRBJ2-7,few,TRBV11-2,TGTGCCAGCAGCCTACTAGCGGGGTCCTCCTACGAGCAGTACTTC,CASSLLAGSSYEQYF
TRBD2,14,TRBJ2-1,.,TRBV18,TGTGCCAGCTCACCACCACTGGGACTAGCAGAGCAGTTCTTC,CASSPPLGLAEQFF
.,13,TRBJ2-2,.,TRBV7-8,TGTGCCAGCAGTGGCCTGAACACCGGGGAGCTGTTTTTT,CASSGLNTGELFF
.,16,TRBJ2-2,once,TRBV2,TGTGCCAGCAGGGGTCACCAGACAGGACCCACCGGGGAGCTGTTTTTT,CASRGHQTGPTGELFF
.,15,TRBJ1-5,.,TRBV6-1,TGTGCCAGCCGGAGGACAGTGAGGGGCAATCAGCCCCAGCATTTT,CASRRTVRGNQPQHF
.,13,TRBJ1-3,.,TRBV7-2,TGTGCCAGCAGCCCGCGGATTGGAAACACCATATATTTT,CASSPRIGNTIYF